The 24 T cell receptor beta chains reported below all come from one sample, sequenced in a study of blood T cell repertoires in COVID-19. Data came from immunoSEQ multiplex PCR; TCRdb stores just in-frame clones and leaves some out. The profile shows 99,000 or so clones, 75% to 90% of them singletons. Source material: peripheral blood. The receptor source for this set is a man in his fifties or sixties with acute or convalescent COVID-19.

The chain links TRBV5-5 to TRBJ2-5, with 10 bases that match TRBD1. J lost 4 bases, V lost 2 bases, and 5 bases had no gene match. This CDR3 contains 15 residues. Germline V gene sequence: CDR1 SGHKS, CDR2 YYEKEE (reference sequence). The CDR3 nucleotides are TGTGCCAGCAGCTTTGGCCGGACAGGGGGAGAGACCCAGTACTTC. It is translated as CASSFGRTGGETQYF.

The rearrangement links TRBV28 to TRBJ2-7; TRBD2 matches 10 bases. The CDR3 extends over 18 amino acids. Germline V lookup: CDR1 MDHEN, CDR2 SYDVKM. With V trimmed by 7 bases and J by 5 bases, 20 bases remained unmatched. The DNA for the CDR3 is TGTGCCAGCAAATTGTCATTCGCAGCGGGAGGGGCTGGGAACGAGCAGTACTTC. As protein: CASKLSFAAGGAGNEQYF. The full variable domain, in which reference TRBV28 and TRBJ2-7 provide the parts outside the CDR3, is DVKVTQSSRYLVKRTGEKVFLECVQDMDHENMFWYRQDPGLGLRLIYFSYDVKMKEKGDIPEGYSVSREKKERFSLILESASTNQTSMYLCASKLSFAAGGAGNEQYFGPGTRLTVT.

The V gene is TRBV5-6, the J gene TRBJ2-7; D might be TRBD1 (5 bases). Looked up from germline, CDR1 is SGHDT and CDR2 is YYEEEE. The CDR3 covers 14 residues. Deletions cut 3 bases from V and 2 bases from J, with 12 bases between. CDR3 sequence (DNA): TGTGCCAGCAGCTATCGACAGACCCCCTACGAGCAGTACTTC. Its protein is CASSYRQTPYEQYF.

The chain is built from TRBV18 and TRBJ2-5, with a possible D match to TRBD2 (5 bases). V was cut by 6 bases and J by 2 bases, with 16 bases left in between. Per the germline V gene, CDR1 is KGHSH and CDR2 is LQKENI. This CDR3 spans 15 amino acids. In nucleotides, the CDR3 is TGTGCCAGCTCGCCTCAATGGACTGTACAAGAGACCCAGTACTTC. Its translation is CASSPQWTVQETQYF.

This chain connects TRBV20-1 to TRBJ1-2; no reliable D call. Between the trimmed V and J ends, which lost 5 bases and 3 bases, there was a span of 7 bases. CDR1 is DFQATT and CDR2 is SNEGSKA in the germline V gene (reference sequence). CDR3 length: 11 residues. The DNA for the CDR3 is TGCAGTGCTTTGGGAGACTATGGCTACACCTTC. This encodes CSALGDYGYTF.

V is TRBV6-5 and J is TRBJ2-2, with TRBD2 matching 10 bases. The CDR3 contains 15 residues. V was clipped by 7 bases and J by 6 bases; unmatched bases: 8. Germline CDR1 and CDR2: MNHEY and SVGAGI. CDR3 nucleotide sequence: TGTGCCAGCAAGGCTAGCGGGAGTGAGGCCGGGGAGCTGTTTTTT. Protein: CASKASGSEAGELFF.

The chain couples TRBV5-4 to TRBJ1-2; 7 bases line up with TRBD1. CDR3 length: 13 residues. Germline CDR1 and CDR2: SGHNT and YYREEE (reference sequence). V lost 0 bases, J lost 8 bases, and 4 bases stayed unmatched. The CDR3 region has the DNA TGTGCCAGCAGCTTGGACACAGGGGTCGGCTACACCTTC. It encodes CASSLDTGVGYTF.

The rearrangement links TRBV28 to TRBJ2-1; 13 bases match TRBD2. Germline CDR1 reads MDHEN; CDR2 reads SYDVKM. This CDR3 has 17 residues. V lost 6 bases to trimming and J lost 4 bases; unmatched junction nucleotides: 9. This chain's CDR3 is CASRPTGTSGVYNEQFF. CDR3 sequence (DNA): TGTGCCAGCAGACCTACCGGGACTAGCGGGGTGTACAATGAGCAGTTCTTC.

This rearrangement joins TRBV6-5 to TRBJ2-1; 10 bases map to TRBD1. Germline CDR1 reads MNHEY; CDR2 reads SVGAGI. The CDR3 extends over 12 amino acids. The V gene end was trimmed by 8 bases and the J gene end by 7 bases; junction bases not matched to a gene: 2. The CDR3 DNA reads TGTGCCAGCGGGGACAGGGGTAATGAGCAGTTCTTC. Amino acids: CASGDRGNEQFF.

This chain links TRBV3-1 (or the pseudogene TRBV3-2) with TRBJ2-7; 8 bases match TRBD1. Germline V gene data show CDR1 as LGHDT and CDR2 as YNNKEL (reference sequence). CDR3 length: 13 amino acids. V gave up 5 bases and J gave up 4 bases; unmatched junction bases: 4. CDR3 sequence reads: CASSSGTGYEQYF. CDR3 coding DNA: TGTGCCAGCAGCTCCGGGACAGGTTACGAGCAGTACTTC.

CDR3 in amino acids: CASSSSLTQYF. The CDR3 nucleotides read TGTGCCAGCAGCAGCTCTCTGACCCAGTACTTC. This chain uses TRBV7-9 with TRBJ2-5; D gene uncertain. The V gene lost 5 bases and the J gene lost 7 bases, with 8 bases spanning the gap. The CDR3 spans 11 residues. From germline, CDR1 is SEHNR and CDR2 FQNEAQ (reference sequence).

This CDR3 is CASSPRRYTGELFF. The CDR3 nucleotides read TGTGCCAGCAGCCCCCGGCGGTACACCGGGGAGCTGTTTTTT. This chain uses TRBV13 with TRBJ2-2, with D unclear. Germline loops: CDR1 PRHDT, CDR2 FYEKMQ (reference sequence). CDR3 length: 14 residues. V was pared by 5 bases and J by 3 bases, with 10 bases between.

This clone has only one observation. The gene calls are TRBV7-9 and TRBJ1-1; D unresolved. The V gene's germline CDR1 is SEHNR and CDR2 FQNEAQ (reference sequence). CDR3 length: 13 amino acids. Trimming pared 5 bases from V and 5 bases from J, leaving 12 bases between. The CDR3 loop is CASSPGGWTEAFF. CDR3 DNA sequence: TGTGCCAGCAGCCCCGGAGGGTGGACTGAAGCTTTCTTT.

Only one count was recorded for this clone. The chain carries TRBV7-8 and TRBJ2-1; 7 nucleotides align to TRBD2. Germline V gives CDR1 SGHVS, CDR2 FQNEAQ. V was clipped by 5 bases and J by 0 bases; unmatched bases: 7. The CDR3 spans 16 residues. CDR3 nucleotide sequence: TGTGCCAGCAGCCCGTCTAGCGGAGACTCCTACAATGAGCAGTTCTTC. It yields the protein CASSPSSGDSYNEQFF.

The chain employs TRBV19 and TRBJ2-7; 10 nucleotides align to TRBD1. The CDR3 has 17 amino acids. Looked up from germline, CDR1 is LNHDA and CDR2 is SQIVND (reference sequence). The trim removed 2 bases at V and 4 bases at J, leaving 11 bases unmatched. The CDR3 region is CASSIRDLGQGFYEQYF. The CDR3 DNA reads as TGTGCCAGTAGTATAAGAGATTTGGGACAGGGGTTTTACGAGCAGTACTTC. Based on the CDR3 plus reference TRBV19 and TRBJ2-7, the full variable domain is DGGITQSPKYLFRKEGQNVTLSCEQNLNHDAMYWYRQDPGQGLRLIYYSQIVNDFQKGDIAEGYSVSREKKESFPLTVTSAQKNPTAFYLCASSIRDLGQGFYEQYFGPGTRLTVT.

This chain links TRBV2 with TRBJ1-6, with 7 bases matching TRBD1. The CDR3 consists of 14 residues. The germline V gene encodes CDR1 SNHLY and CDR2 FYNNEI. The junction had 7 bases not matched to a gene; V was cut back by 8 bases and J by 6 bases. The CDR3 loop is CASADRAFNSPLHF. The CDR3 coding sequence is TGTGCCAGCGCCGACAGGGCCTTTAATTCACCCCTCCACTTT.

The chain employs TRBV6-5 and TRBJ1-2, with TRBD1 matching over 7 bases. Germline assignment: CDR1 MNHEY and CDR2 SVGAGI. The CDR3 sequence is 12 residues long. Trimming took 11 bases from V and 3 from J; bases not matched to a gene: 6. The CDR3 coding sequence is TGTGCCGACAGGGATGGGTACTATGGCTACACCTTC. Protein sequence: CADRDGYYGYTF.

The V gene is TRBV7-6, the J gene TRBJ2-2; 11 nucleotides agree with TRBD2. Germline CDR1 is SGHVS and CDR2 is FNYEAQ. J gave up 6 bases and V 1 base, and 4 bases lay outside the gene matches. The CDR3 has 16 amino acids. The chain's CDR3 is CASSLEASGRPGELFF. The CDR3 DNA follows: TGTGCCAGCAGCTTAGAAGCTAGCGGGAGGCCCGGGGAGCTGTTTTTT. The full variable domain, in which reference TRBV7-6 and TRBJ2-2 provide the parts outside the CDR3, is GAGVSQSPRYKVTKRGQDVALRCDPISGHVSLYWYRQALGQGPEFLTYFNYEAQQDKSGLPNDRFSAERPEGSISTLTIQRTEQRDSAMYRCASSLEASGRPGELFFGEGSRLTVL.

This clone occurred once. The rearrangement links TRBV11-2 to TRBJ1-1; D not resolved. Germline assignment: CDR1 SGHAT and CDR2 FQNNGV. The V and J ends lost 5 bases and 1 base respectively, with 11 bases between them. The CDR3 consists of 14 residues. This CDR3 is CASSLKSGNTEAFF. In nucleotides, the CDR3 is TGTGCCAGCAGCCTTAAGTCAGGGAACACTGAAGCTTTCTTT. Looking up the rest from reference TRBV11-2 and TRBJ1-1 gives the full variable domain: EAGVAQSPRYKIIEKRQSVAFWCNPISGHATLYWYQQILGQGPKLLIQFQNNGVVDDSQLPKDRFSAERLKGVDSTLKIQPAKLEDSAVYLCASSLKSGNTEAFFGQGTRLTVV.

The chain couples TRBV4-1 to TRBJ2-1, with 12 bases lining up with TRBD2. Germline assignment: CDR1 MGHRA and CDR2 YSYEKL. CDR3 length: 15 residues. V lost 5 bases, J lost 7 bases, and 6 bases stayed unmatched. The CDR3 DNA reads as TGCGCCAGCAGCACCCTAGCGGGAGGGTTGAATGAGCAGTTCTTC. Protein product: CASSTLAGGLNEQFF.

CDR3 DNA sequence: TGTGCCAGCAGCCAAGCAGAGGGGCCCCAGCATTTT. Translation: CASSQAEGPQHF. The V call is TRBV3-1 (or the pseudogene TRBV3-2), the J call TRBJ1-5; D unresolved. The germline V gene encodes CDR1 LGHDT and CDR2 YNNKEL (reference sequence). Trimming took 1 base from V and 9 from J, leaving 7 bases between them. CDR3 length: 12 residues.

The CDR3 region has the DNA TGTGCCAGCAGCGTTGGGGAGGGATACGAGCAGTACTTC. Encoded protein: CASSVGEGYEQYF. The chain has TRBV9 and TRBJ2-7; 7 nucleotides match TRBD2. Unmatched junction bases numbered 3, after V lost 2 bases and J lost 4 bases. Germline V gene data show CDR1 as SGDLS and CDR2 as YYNGEE. CDR3 length: 13 amino acids.

The chain has TRBV10-3 and TRBJ1-4, with 7 positions matching TRBD1. The length of the CDR3 is 13 residues. Trimming removed 10 bases from V and 5 bases from J; junction bases left unmatched: 7. CDR1 and CDR2 from the germline V gene are ENHRY and SYGVKD. CDR3 loop: CATGDSTNEKLFF. DNA for the CDR3: TGTGCCACCGGGGACAGCACGAATGAAAAACTGTTTTTT.

The V gene is TRBV9, the J gene TRBJ2-5; weak D call: TRBD1 (6 bases). This CDR3 has 14 amino acids. The V gene's germline CDR1 is SGDLS and CDR2 YYNGEE. V was pared by 2 bases and J by 5 bases, with 13 bases between. CDR3 in DNA: TGTGCCAGCAGCGTTTCAGGGGCAGAGGAGACCCAGTACTTC. Protein: CASSVSGAEETQYF.